These 23 T cell receptor beta chains were sequenced from one sample in a study of T cell repertoires in cytomegalovirus infection. MiXCR, applied by TCRdb to the reads, yields one record per CDR3 protein. The sample includes 700,000 to 950,000 distinct CDR3 sequences, 30% to 35% of them seen just once. These TCRs are of unknown antigen specificity. Sequencing used cultured CD8+ T cells from PBMCs, obtained from culture after CMV antigen stimulation. The receptors originated from a human donor in good health (CMV status not recorded). Some clones in this sample may be carry-over from other donors' samples.

This clonotype was picked up a small number of times. This sequence joins TRBV7-4 and TRBJ1-1; D possibly corresponds to TRBD1 (5 bases). V gave up 2 bases and J gave up 7 bases, with 20 bases separating them. CDR3 size: 16 residues. Germline CDR1 reads SGHVT; CDR2 reads SQSDAQ. The chain's CDR3 is CASSLIPGARAGEAFF. CDR3 in DNA: TGTGCCAGCAGCTTAATTCCTGGGGCCAGGGCCGGTGAAGCTTTCTTT.

This clonotype turned up a few times. Relative to the germline gene, one junction end is altered; a read error may explain this. This chain joins TRBV7-2 and TRBJ1-4; D is uncertain. The CDR3 has 14 residues. In germline, CDR1 is SGHTA, CDR2 FQGNSA. The CDR3 coding sequence is TGTGCCAACAGCATCGGACTGATTAATGAAAAACTGTTTTTT. It specifies CANSIGLINEKLFF.

Many counts were recorded for this clonotype. The chain combines TRBV6-2 or TRBV6-3 with TRBJ1-1; unclear D gene. The CDR3 runs to 12 residues. Trimming left V 7 bases short and J 6 bases short, with 12 bases between. CDR1 is MNHEY and CDR2 is SVGEGT in the germline V gene. CDR3 DNA sequence: TGTGCCAGCAAGACATATCCCCCTGAAGCTTTCTTT. Translation gives CASKTYPPEAFF.

V and J are TRBV11-2 and TRBJ1-2, with 7 nucleotides matching TRBD1. Germline V gives CDR1 SGHAT, CDR2 FQNNGV. V lost 4 bases and J lost 4; bases outside the gene matches: 6. The length of the CDR3 is 14 residues. CDR3 amino acids: CASSSSGTAYGYTF. DNA of the CDR3: TGTGCCAGCAGCTCCTCCGGGACAGCCTATGGCTACACCTTC.

The sample holds a few counts of this clonotype. The rearrangement uses TRBV28 and TRBJ2-5, with D maybe TRBD2 (5 bases). Trimming stripped 7 bases from V and 5 bases from J, with 17 bases between. Germline-derived CDR1 and CDR2 are MDHEN and SYDVKM. CDR3 length equals 14 residues. The CDR3 here is CASNPLEGRETQYF. CDR3 DNA sequence: TGTGCCAGCAATCCCCTCGAGGGTCGCGAGACCCAGTACTTC.

J is TRBJ1-1 and V is TRBV4-3, with TRBD1 matching 7 bases. V trimming: 1 base; J trimming: 4 bases; junction bases outside the gene matches: 9. CDR3 size: 16 residues. Germline assignment: CDR1 LGHNA and CDR2 YSLEER. The CDR3 region is CASSQGPGQAGTEAFF. CDR3 coding DNA: TGCGCCAGCAGCCAAGGCCCCGGACAGGCTGGCACTGAAGCTTTCTTT.

Many counts were recorded for this clonotype. V and J are TRBV18 and TRBJ1-2; D ambiguous. Germline V gene lookup returns CDR1 KGHSH and CDR2 LQKENI. The CDR3 contains 14 residues. The V gene lost 1 base and the J gene lost 0 bases, with 6 bases spanning the gap. The CDR3 sequence: CASSPQGANYGYTF. The DNA of the CDR3 is TGTGCCAGCTCACCACAGGGAGCTAACTATGGCTACACCTTC.

This clonotype has at least ten counts. This rearrangement joins TRBV12-3 or TRBV12-4 to TRBJ1-5; TRBD1 matches 10 bases. The CDR3 totals 19 residues. The V gene end was trimmed by 4 bases and the J gene end by 0 bases; junction bases not matched to a gene: 12. DNA of the CDR3: TGTGCCAGCAGTTGGGGGACAGGGGACGCCCTATATAGCAATCAGCCCCAGCATTTT. Translation: CASSWGTGDALYSNQPQHF.

The genes are TRBV10-3 and TRBJ1-2, with no clear D. Trimming took off 3 bases at V and 5 bases at J, with 13 bases between the two ends. In germline, CDR1 is ENHRY, CDR2 SYGVKD. The CDR3 consists of 14 residues. CDR3 residues: CAISDGDSVYGYTF. The CDR3 bases are TGTGCCATCAGTGACGGGGATTCGGTGTATGGCTACACCTTC.

In its sample, this clonotype was seen many times. The V and J genes are TRBV7-6 and TRBJ1-1; D uncertain. The CDR3 is made up of 15 amino acids. The germline V gene has CDR1 SGHVS and CDR2 FNYEAQ. Trimming left V 1 base short and J 4 bases short, with 13 bases between. CDR3 in DNA: TGTGCCAGCAGCTTAGATGGGGAAGGTATCACTGAAGCTTTCTTT. Its protein product is CASSLDGEGITEAFF.

Here the CDR3 reads CASSQAGDRQPQHF. CDR3 nucleotides: TGCGCCAGCAGCCAAGCCGGGGACAGGCAGCCCCAGCATTTT. V gene TRBV4-1 combines with J gene TRBJ1-5, with 8 bases that match TRBD1. CDR1 and CDR2 (germline): MGHRA, YSYEKL. CDR3 length equals 14 residues. J lost 7 bases, V lost 1 base, and 3 bases had no gene match.

A few counts support this clonotype. V is TRBV11-1 and J is TRBJ2-7; D might be TRBD1 (6 bases). V was pared by 5 bases and J by 3 bases, with 11 bases between. CDR3 length equals 13 residues. Germline assignment: CDR1 SGHAT and CDR2 FQDESV (reference sequence). The CDR3 sequence: CASSPGTHYEQYV. DNA for the CDR3: TGTGCCAGCAGCCCCGGGACACACTACGAGCAGTACGTC.

Only a few counts were recorded for this clonotype. This chain connects TRBV7-8 to TRBJ1-5; D remains ambiguous. The germline V gene encodes CDR1 SGHVS and CDR2 FQNEAQ. Trimming removed 0 bases at V and 6 bases at J, with 6 bases between. The length of the CDR3 is 13 residues. CDR3 sequence reads: CASSLANRQPQHF. Here the CDR3 DNA reads TGTGCCAGCAGCTTAGCAAACCGTCAGCCCCAGCATTTT. Based on the CDR3 plus reference TRBV7-8 and TRBJ1-5, the full variable domain is GAGVSQSPRYKVAKRGQDVALRCDPISGHVSLFWYQQALGQGPEFLTYFQNEAQLDKSGLPSDRFFAERPEGSVSTLKIQRTQQEDSAVYLCASSLANRQPQHFGDGTRLSIL.

CDR3 residues: CASSRGQEQYF. CDR3 DNA sequence: TGTGCCAGCAGTAGGGGACAGGAGCAGTACTTC. The genes are TRBV27 and TRBJ2-7; 7 bases agree with TRBD1. CDR3 length: 11 amino acids. V shed 5 bases, J shed 7 bases, and the junction held 2 bases outside the gene matches. The V gene's germline CDR1 is MNHEY and CDR2 SMNVEV (reference sequence).

In its sample, this clonotype was seen many times. V gene TRBV7-9 combines with J gene TRBJ2-4, with 7 bases aligning to TRBD1. The J segment lost 1 base and the V segment lost 4 bases, leaving 7 bases of the junction unmatched. Germline CDR1 and CDR2: SEHNR and FQNEAQ (reference sequence). CDR3 length equals 16 residues. The chain's CDR3 is CASSYRQGTAKNIQYF. The CDR3 DNA reads as TGTGCCAGCAGCTACCGACAGGGCACGGCCAAAAACATTCAGTACTTC.

The count of this clonotype is one. V gene TRBV5-6 combines with J gene TRBJ1-5, with a possible D match to TRBD1 (5 bases). The CDR3 sequence is 13 residues long. The V gene's germline CDR1 is SGHDT and CDR2 YYEEEE. The V end was cut by 4 bases, the J end by 5 bases, with 10 bases between. CDR3 sequence: CASSPGAHQPQHF. CDR3 coding DNA: TGTGCCAGCAGCCCCGGGGCCCATCAGCCCCAGCATTTT.

This clonotype was seen only a few times. The chain has TRBV6-5 and TRBJ2-7; 7 nucleotides agree with TRBD2. This CDR3 is built from 14 residues. Germline CDR1 and CDR2: MNHEY and SVGAGI. V trimming: 6 bases; J trimming: 6 bases; junction bases outside the gene matches: 11. The CDR3 DNA reads as TGTGCCAGCAGCCCAGGGAGGGGTCGCCCCGAGCAGTACTTC. The encoded protein is CASSPGRGRPEQYF.

In DNA form, the CDR3 reads TGTGCCAGCAGCTTAGCGGGGTTTAACACTGAAGCTTTCTTT. It yields the protein CASSLAGFNTEAFF. The rearrangement joins TRBV7-6 to TRBJ1-1; D not certain. The CDR3 is made up of 14 amino acids. Germline CDR1 is SGHVS and CDR2 is FNYEAQ. V was trimmed by 0 bases and J by 2 bases, leaving 7 bases between them.

This clonotype was picked up many times. The V call is TRBV7-9, the J call TRBJ2-1; unclear D gene. Germline V gives CDR1 SEHNR, CDR2 FQNEAQ (reference sequence). Between the trimmed V and J ends, which lost 4 bases and 2 bases, there was a span of 12 bases. The length of the CDR3 is 15 residues. CDR3: CASSSTLSAYNEQFF. CDR3 bases: TGTGCCAGCAGCTCGACTCTATCCGCCTACAATGAGCAGTTCTTC. Looking up the rest from reference TRBV7-9 and TRBJ2-1 gives the full variable domain: DTGVSQNPRHKITKRGQNVTFRCDPISEHNRLYWYRQTLGQGPEFLTYFQNEAQLEKSRLLSDRFSAERPKGSFSTLEIQRTEQGDSAMYLCASSSTLSAYNEQFFGPGTRLTVL.

A remark on this clonotype: This may arise from a read error, as a much more abundant clone is one base away. V is TRBV7-9 and J is TRBJ1-5; D might be TRBD1 (6 bases). Per the germline V gene, CDR1 is SEHNR and CDR2 is FQNEAQ (reference sequence). The CDR3 length is 13 residues. Deletions cut 4 bases from V and 9 bases from J, with 13 bases between. CDR3 coding DNA: TGTGCCAGCAGCTCCCCAGGGGATCTGCCCCAGCATTTT. The encoded protein is CASSSPGDLPQHF. Using reference TRBV7-9 and TRBJ1-5 for the parts outside the CDR3, the full variable domain is DTGVSQNPRHKITKRGQNVTFRCDPISEHNRLYWYRQTLGQGPEFLTYFQNEAQLEKSRLLSDRFSAERPKGSFSTLEIQRTEQGDSAMYLCASSSPGDLPQHFGDGTRLSIL.

This clonotype came up a few times. The chain links TRBV11-2 to TRBJ1-3; D gene uncertain. This CDR3 region has 18 residues. V was pared by 5 bases and J by 0 bases, with 20 bases between. Per the germline V gene, CDR1 is SGHAT and CDR2 is FQNNGV. CDR3 in amino acids: CASSLAPRTSYSGNTIYF. CDR3 nucleotide sequence: TGTGCCAGCAGCCTCGCCCCCCGTACGTCTTACTCTGGAAACACCATATATTTT.

This clonotype was detected many times. The CDR3 nucleotides are TGTGCCAGTTGGACAGGGCCCATGAACACTGAAGCTTTCTTT. The encoded protein is CASWTGPMNTEAFF. The chain carries TRBV7-9 and TRBJ1-1; 8 bases are shared with TRBD1. J gave up 0 bases and V 9 bases, and 6 bases lay outside the gene matches. The length of the CDR3 is 14 residues. Per germline, CDR1 SEHNR and CDR2 FQNEAQ (reference sequence).

The CDR3 sequence: CASSLVGQINTGELFF. The CDR3 coding sequence is TGTGCCAGCAGTTTGGTGGGACAGATAAACACCGGGGAGCTGTTTTTT. The V and J genes are TRBV12-3 or TRBV12-4 and TRBJ2-2; TRBD1 matches 7 bases. With V trimmed by 3 bases and J by 2 bases, 6 bases remained unmatched. There are 16 residues in the CDR3.